Following are 27 T cell receptor beta chains from one sample sequenced in a study of Graves' ophthalmopathy and Graves' hyperthyroidism. Researchers took RNA transcripts and amplified TCR beta CDR3 regions from them. First-round RT-PCR used HTBI primers; second-round multiplex PCR followed. One entry per CDR3 protein, called by TCRdb with MiXCR from the multiplex PCR reads. The sample lists about 230,000 distinct CDR3 sequences, around 50% seen once, with over 40% in the top ten. Source material: peripheral blood. All receptors derive from an adult man with Graves' ophthalmopathy.

The chain links TRBV14 to TRBJ1-2, with a tentative D call TRBD1 (5 bases). Trimming left V 6 bases short and J 4 bases short, with 12 bases between. Per germline, CDR1 SGHDN and CDR2 FVKESK. This CDR3 comprises 13 residues. The CDR3 reads CASSPGYTYGYTF. The CDR3 DNA reads TGTGCCAGCAGTCCAGGGTACACCTATGGCTACACCTTC.

The CDR3 spells CATIGENTEAFF. DNA for the CDR3: TGTGCCACCATTGGGGAGAACACTGAAGCTTTCTTT. The chain is built from TRBV24-1 and TRBJ1-1; D gene unclear. V gave up 8 bases and J gave up 1 base, with 7 bases separating them. The CDR3 has 12 amino acids. Germline-derived CDR1 and CDR2 are KGHDR and SFDVKD.

This rearrangement joins TRBV7-2 to TRBJ1-1, with D maybe TRBD1 (6 bases). The CDR3 runs to 13 residues. CDR1 and CDR2 (germline): SGHTA, FQGNSA. The V end lost 4 bases, the J end lost 1 base, and 7 bases lay between the germline ends. The CDR3 coding sequence is TGTGCCAGCAGCTGGGGACAGAACACTGAAGCTTTCTTT. It encodes CASSWGQNTEAFF.

J is TRBJ1-5 and V is TRBV20-1; TRBD1 is a possible D gene (6 bases). This CDR3 is 13 amino acids long. V gave up 6 bases and J gave up 0 bases, with 9 bases separating them. Germline CDR1 and CDR2: DFQATT and SNEGSKA (reference sequence). DNA for the CDR3: TGCAGTGCACAGGGATCTAGCAATCAGCCCCAGCATTTT. It translates to CSAQGSSNQPQHF.

The CDR3 DNA reads as TGTGCCAGCAGCTTAGGTAGAGGGTCGTTTGGAAACACCATATATTTT. This sequence encodes CASSLGRGSFGNTIYF. The chain has TRBV7-8 and TRBJ1-3; D uncertain. CDR3 length equals 16 residues. Germline CDR1 and CDR2: SGHVS and FQNEAQ. With 1 base removed from V and 3 bases from J, the gap between germline ends came to 13 bases. The full variable domain, with the rest looked up from reference TRBV7-8 and TRBJ1-3, is GAGVSQSPRYKVAKRGQDVALRCDPISGHVSLFWYQQALGQGPEFLTYFQNEAQLDKSGLPSDRFFAERPEGSVSTLKIQRTQQEDSAVYLCASSLGRGSFGNTIYFGEGSWLTVV.

This clonotype showed up many times. The chain uses TRBV20-1 and TRBJ1-2; weak D call: TRBD1 (5 bases). V lost 0 bases to trimming and J lost 13 bases, with 21 bases between them. The CDR3 totals 14 residues. Germline V lookup: CDR1 DFQATT, CDR2 SNEGSKA (reference sequence). CDR3 bases: TGCAGTGCTAGAGATCGAGGGGTCGGACAATCGATCACCTTC. Protein: CSARDRGVGQSITF.

This clonotype has just one count. The DNA is omitted, as the CDR3 cannot be located on it reliably, and the CDR3 follows TCRdb's listing. This rearrangement joins TRBV12-3 or TRBV12-4 to TRBJ1-1; no check of the table's D call, TRBD1, against the DNA was made. Ends included, the CDR3 has 21 residues. The CDR3: CASSLGQGYEQYFGPGTEAFF.

The chain uses TRBV7-2 and TRBJ2-5; TRBD2 agrees at 11 bases. J gave up 1 base and V 1 base, and 5 bases lay outside the gene matches. Germline values: CDR1 SGHTA, CDR2 FQGNSA. The CDR3 covers 17 residues. The CDR3, as DNA: TGTGCCAGCAGCTTAGGACCCCTAGCGGGGGGCCAAGAGACCCAGTACTTC. Its translation: CASSLGPLAGGQETQYF.

The gene calls are TRBV19 and TRBJ1-1; 7 nucleotides line up with TRBD1. The CDR3 length is 14 residues. V shed 8 bases, J shed 2 bases, and the junction held 8 bases outside the gene matches. Germline CDR1 is LNHDA and CDR2 is SQIVND (reference sequence). For the CDR3, the DNA is TGTGCCAGTTCCCGGGACAGAACAAACACTGAAGCTTTCTTT. It encodes CASSRDRTNTEAFF. The variable domain in full, with the rest retrieved from reference TRBV19 and TRBJ1-1, is DGGITQSPKYLFRKEGQNVTLSCEQNLNHDAMYWYRQDPGQGLRLIYYSQIVNDFQKGDIAEGYSVSREKKESFPLTVTSAQKNPTAFYLCASSRDRTNTEAFFGQGTRLTVV.

This sequence joins TRBV25-1 and TRBJ1-2, with D hard to call. Looked up from germline, CDR1 is MGHDK and CDR2 is SYGVNS. CDR3 length: 14 residues. The CDR3 DNA sequence: TGTGCTAGAGATGTTAACGCTCCTAACTATGGCTACACCTTC. This sequence encodes CARDVNAPNYGYTF.

The J gene is TRBJ2-5, the V gene TRBV7-9, with TRBD1 matching over 9 bases. The end of the DNA aligns better with TRBJ2-1, so the J call may be wrong. CDR1 SEHNR and CDR2 FQNEAQ come from the germline V gene (reference sequence). CDR3 length equals 14 residues. Written as DNA, the CDR3 is TGTGCCAGCAGCAGGGGGACAGGGTCCGGGGAGCAGTTCTTC. Residues: CASSRGTGSGEQFF.

This clonotype has at least ten counts. CDR3 sequence: CASSPTSGRGEQYF. In DNA, the CDR3 is TGCGCCAGCAGCCCTACTAGCGGTCGGGGCGAGCAGTACTTC. The rearrangement links TRBV4-1 to TRBJ2-7; TRBD2 matches at 8 bases. This CDR3 contains 14 residues. Germline CDR1 is MGHRA and CDR2 is YSYEKL. The V segment lost 4 bases and the J segment 6 bases; nucleotides outside the gene matches: 8.

V and J are TRBV28 and TRBJ2-5; 13 positions match TRBD2. The J segment lost 4 bases and the V segment lost 5 bases, leaving 7 bases of the junction unmatched. Per germline, CDR1 MDHEN and CDR2 SYDVKM. CDR3 length: 16 residues. The CDR3 reads CASSRRTSGGGETQYF. The CDR3 DNA is TGTGCCAGCAGTCGCCGGACTAGCGGGGGAGGAGAGACCCAGTACTTC.

This chain links TRBV7-8 with TRBJ2-5, with 8 bases aligning to TRBD2. V gave up 6 bases and J gave up 3 bases; unmatched junction bases: 15. Germline V gene lookup returns CDR1 SGHVS and CDR2 FQNEAQ. This CDR3 has 17 amino acids. DNA for the CDR3: TGTGCCAGCAGGAAAAATCGGGGGGGCCAGCTGAAAGAGACCCAGTACTTC. It is translated as CASRKNRGGQLKETQYF. The full variable domain, with the rest looked up from reference TRBV7-8 and TRBJ2-5, is GAGVSQSPRYKVAKRGQDVALRCDPISGHVSLFWYQQALGQGPEFLTYFQNEAQLDKSGLPSDRFFAERPEGSVSTLKIQRTQQEDSAVYLCASRKNRGGQLKETQYFGPGTRLLVL.

The chain is built from TRBV4-1 and TRBJ2-7; TRBD1 matches 10 bases. J gave up 4 bases and V 2 bases, and 5 bases lay outside the gene matches. The CDR3 has 15 amino acids. Germline loops: CDR1 MGHRA, CDR2 YSYEKL. CDR3 bases: TGCGCCAGCAGCCAACCAGACAGGGGGCATTACGAGCAGTACTTC. Protein: CASSQPDRGHYEQYF.

V is TRBV20-1 and J is TRBJ1-2, with a weak D call TRBD1 (6 bases). Germline V gene lookup returns CDR1 DFQATT and CDR2 SNEGSKA (reference sequence). The V end was cut by 6 bases, the J end by 3 bases, with 14 bases between. The CDR3 consists of 13 residues. CDR3 coding DNA: TGCAGTGCACCACGGGGGCGCGACTATGGCTACACCTTC. Translating it yields CSAPRGRDYGYTF.

J is TRBJ2-7 and V is TRBV10-3; tentatively, D is TRBD2 (6 bases). The CDR3 sequence is 13 residues long. Trimming removed 10 bases from V and 3 bases from J, with 16 bases in between. CDR1 is ENHRY, CDR2 SYGVKD, per germline. The DNA for the CDR3 is TGTGCCAGCAGGGCAGGGAGGCACTACGAGCAGTACTTC. Translating it yields CASRAGRHYEQYF.

The V and J genes are TRBV12-3 or TRBV12-4 and TRBJ1-3; D call uncertain. V was pared by 3 bases and J by 9 bases, with 9 bases between. There are 12 residues in the CDR3. In nucleotides, the CDR3 is TGTGCCAGCAGTTTGGCCTTGGGCACCATATATTTT. Residues: CASSLALGTIYF.

This clonotype was detected only a few times. The chain links TRBV9 to TRBJ1-6; 8 nucleotides agree with TRBD1. This CDR3 is 16 amino acids long. CDR1 SGDLS and CDR2 YYNGEE come from the germline V gene. J was trimmed by 8 bases and V by 5 bases; bases with no gene match: 12. The DNA of the CDR3 is TGTGCCAGCAGTTTAGCTTTGGCAGGGGGCTATTCACCCCTCCACTTT. This codes for CASSLALAGGYSPLHF.

The chain employs TRBV29-1 and TRBJ1-6; D call uncertain. CDR1 and CDR2 from the germline V gene are SQVTM and ANQGSEA. V was pared by 4 bases and J by 6 bases, with 10 bases between. The CDR3 is made up of 13 amino acids. The CDR3 region has the DNA TGCAGCGTTGGAGACGCGGGTAATTCACCCCTCCACTTT. Protein sequence: CSVGDAGNSPLHF.

This clonotype was picked up a small number of times. The CDR3 spells CASGRGQEDEQFF. CDR3 nucleotides: TGTGCTAGTGGTCGGGGACAGGAGGATGAGCAGTTCTTC. The gene calls are TRBV12-5 and TRBJ2-1; 8 bases are shared with TRBD1. CDR1 is LGHNT and CDR2 is FRNRAP in the germline V gene. V dropped 5 bases and J dropped 8; count of bases not matched to a gene: 5. The CDR3 covers 13 residues.

This clonotype has only one observation. The chain has TRBV7-9 and TRBJ2-5; tentative D call: TRBD1 (7 bases). The DNA matches TRBJ2-1 better at its end, which makes the J call doubtful. Per the germline V gene, CDR1 is SEHNR and CDR2 is FQNEAQ (reference sequence). This CDR3 is 18 amino acids long. Written as DNA, the CDR3 is TGTGCCAGCAGGCCCGGGACAGCGAACACCGGGGGTTCCAATGAGCAGTTCTTC. Translation: CASRPGTANTGGSNEQFF.

This chain's CDR3 is CASSLGQTGTGELFF. DNA of the CDR3: TGTGCCAGCAGTTTAGGGCAGACCGGGACCGGGGAGCTGTTTTTT. The chain combines TRBV12-3 or TRBV12-4 with TRBJ2-2; D call uncertain. The ends were cut back, 1 base at V and 5 bases at J, with 11 bases in the middle. The CDR3 is 15 amino acids.

The chain combines TRBV9 with TRBJ2-3, with 10 positions matching TRBD1. This CDR3 is 16 amino acids long. Germline lookup yields CDR1 SGDLS and CDR2 YYNGEE. The V segment lost 0 bases and the J segment 1 base; nucleotides outside the gene matches: 2. CDR3 nucleotide sequence: TGTGCCAGCAGCGTAGGAGGGACAGGGGGCACAGATACGCAGTATTTT. Its protein product is CASSVGGTGGTDTQYF.

This clonotype was seen at least ten times. The chain recombines TRBV20-1 with TRBJ1-2; maybe TRBD1 (5 bases). Trimming took off 3 bases at V and 4 bases at J, with 9 bases between the two ends. This CDR3 is built from 12 residues. CDR1 is DFQATT, CDR2 SNEGSKA, per germline (reference sequence). CDR3 loop: CSASEGSYGYTF. CDR3 nucleotide sequence: TGCAGTGCTAGCGAGGGGTCCTATGGCTACACCTTC.

The chain is built from TRBV24-1 and TRBJ2-3; TRBD1 might be the D (5 bases). Per the germline V gene, CDR1 is KGHDR and CDR2 is SFDVKD. This CDR3 has 14 residues. V lost 5 bases, J lost 4 bases, and 12 bases lay in between. The CDR3 DNA is TGTGCCACCAGTGGAGGACATTTTTCAGATACGCAGTATTTT. It yields the protein CATSGGHFSDTQYF.

The V call is TRBV4-1, the J call TRBJ2-6, with 7 bases aligning to TRBD2. The CDR3 loop spans 18 amino acids. V lost 4 bases, J lost 0 bases, and 9 bases stayed unmatched. CDR1 is MGHRA and CDR2 is YSYEKL in the germline V gene. The CDR3 here is CASSRTAGSISGANVLTF. The CDR3 DNA sequence: TGCGCCAGCAGCCGAACAGCGGGGTCGATCTCTGGGGCCAACGTCCTGACTTTC.